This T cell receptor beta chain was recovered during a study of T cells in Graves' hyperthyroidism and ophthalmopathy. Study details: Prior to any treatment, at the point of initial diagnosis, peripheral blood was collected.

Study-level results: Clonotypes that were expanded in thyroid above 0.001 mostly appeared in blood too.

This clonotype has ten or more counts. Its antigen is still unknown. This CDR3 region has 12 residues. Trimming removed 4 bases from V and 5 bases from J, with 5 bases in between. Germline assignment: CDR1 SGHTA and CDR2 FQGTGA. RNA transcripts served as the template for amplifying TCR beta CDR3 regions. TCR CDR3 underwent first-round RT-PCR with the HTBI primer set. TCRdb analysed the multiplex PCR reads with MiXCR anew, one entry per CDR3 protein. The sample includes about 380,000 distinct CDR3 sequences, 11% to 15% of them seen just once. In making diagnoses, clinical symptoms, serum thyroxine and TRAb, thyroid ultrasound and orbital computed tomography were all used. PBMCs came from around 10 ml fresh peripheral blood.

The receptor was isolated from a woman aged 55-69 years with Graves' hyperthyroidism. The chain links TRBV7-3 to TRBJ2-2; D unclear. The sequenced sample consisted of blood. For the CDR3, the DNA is TGTGCCAGCAGCTCTCGAACCGGGGAGCTGTTTTTT. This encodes CASSSRTGELFF. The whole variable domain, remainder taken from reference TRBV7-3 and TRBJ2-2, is GAGVSQTPSNKVTEKGKYVELRCDPISGHTALYWYRQSLGQGPEFLIYFQGTGAADDSGLPNDRFFAVRPEGSVSTLKIQRTERGDSAVYLCASSSRTGELFFGEGSRLTVL.